Below, 6 T cell receptor beta chains from the same sample are listed, as sequenced in a study of cytomegalovirus exposure and HLA in healthy donors. PCR employed 60 Vbeta and 13 Jbeta primers. The assay was immunoSEQ multiplex PCR, and TCRdb's table has in-frame clones only and misses some. This sample has more than 65,000 clones; over 70% occur once, and the top ten carry 5.5% to 6%. The sample consisted of PBMCs. Source of these receptors: a man aged 18 to 29 in good health and CMV-seropositive.

This sequence joins TRBV2 and TRBJ2-1, with TRBD2 matching 13 bases. This CDR3 spans 20 amino acids. CDR1 and CDR2 from the germline V gene are SNHLY and FYNNEI. J was trimmed by 0 bases and V by 8 bases; bases with no gene match: 16. For the CDR3, the DNA is TGTGCCAGCGGGGGTCGGACTAGCGGGAGTAGGGACTTCTCCTACAATGAGCAGTTCTTC. Residues: CASGGRTSGSRDFSYNEQFF.

This sequence joins TRBV6-4 and TRBJ2-1, with 7 bases matching TRBD2. The ends lost 8 bases at V and 0 bases at J; junction bases unmatched: 7. CDR3 length equals 15 residues. From germline, CDR1 is MRHNA and CDR2 SNTAGT. CDR3 loop: CASSTSASSYNEQFF. The DNA of the CDR3 is TGTGCCAGCTCAACTAGCGCTAGCTCCTACAATGAGCAGTTCTTC.

This clone was seen a few times. The chain recombines TRBV10-3 with TRBJ1-5; TRBD1 matches 7 bases. Germline lookup yields CDR1 ENHRY and CDR2 SYGVKD. The CDR3 length is 14 residues. Unmatched junction bases numbered 3, after V lost 3 bases and J lost 4 bases. The chain's CDR3 is CAISERQGNQPQHF. As DNA, the CDR3 is TGTGCCATCAGTGAAAGACAGGGAAATCAGCCCCAGCATTTT.

The genes are TRBV7-9 and TRBJ2-1, with TRBD1 as a possible D gene (5 bases). The CDR3 loop spans 15 amino acids. The V end lost 10 bases, the J end lost 3 bases, and 19 bases lay between the germline ends. CDR1 and CDR2 (germline): SEHNR, FQNEAQ (reference sequence). The CDR3, as DNA: TGTGCCACCACCCCCAGGGCAGCCTTCTACAATGAGCAGTTCTTC. The encoded protein is CATTPRAAFYNEQFF.

The chain uses TRBV4-1 and TRBJ1-5; D not resolved. Germline CDR1 MGHRA, CDR2 YSYEKL. Trimming left V 0 bases short and J 4 bases short, with 10 bases between. This CDR3 spans 15 amino acids. The CDR3, as DNA: TGCGCCAGCAGCCAAGACCAGCGTGGGAATCAGCCCCAGCATTTT. This translates into CASSQDQRGNQPQHF.

This clone occurred a few times. The J gene is TRBJ2-1, the V gene TRBV5-4; D unclear. Trimming removed 0 bases from V and 12 bases from J, with 10 bases in between. There are 12 residues in the CDR3. Germline V gene lookup returns CDR1 SGHNT and CDR2 YYREEE (reference sequence). CDR3 DNA: TGTGCCAGCAGCTTGGACTCTCCCGGGCAGTTCTTC. Translating gives CASSLDSPGQFF.